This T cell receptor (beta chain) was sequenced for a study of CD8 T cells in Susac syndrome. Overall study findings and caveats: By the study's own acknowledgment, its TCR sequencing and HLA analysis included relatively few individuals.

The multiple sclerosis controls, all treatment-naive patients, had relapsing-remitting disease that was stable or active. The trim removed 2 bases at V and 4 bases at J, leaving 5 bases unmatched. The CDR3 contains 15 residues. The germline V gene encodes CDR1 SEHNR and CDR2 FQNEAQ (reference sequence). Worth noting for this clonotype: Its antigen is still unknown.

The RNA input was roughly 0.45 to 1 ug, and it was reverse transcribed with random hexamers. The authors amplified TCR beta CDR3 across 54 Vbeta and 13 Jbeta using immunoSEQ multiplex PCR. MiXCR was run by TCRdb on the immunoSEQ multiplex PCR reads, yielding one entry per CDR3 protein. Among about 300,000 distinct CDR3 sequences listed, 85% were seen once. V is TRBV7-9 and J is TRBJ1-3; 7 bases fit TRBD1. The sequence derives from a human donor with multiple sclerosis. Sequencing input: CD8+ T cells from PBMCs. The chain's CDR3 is CASSLSWTGGNTIYF. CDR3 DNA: TGTGCCAGCAGCTTATCTTGGACAGGAGGAAACACCATATATTTT.